A single sample gave rise to the 29 T cell receptor beta chains below, sequenced in a study of monozygotic twins with inflammatory bowel disease. Reprocessing the 5' RACE reads, TCRdb reports a single entry for every CDR3 protein and omits DNA. The table counts some 450,000 distinct CDR3 sequences; roughly 2.3% lies in the top ten. The material sequenced was blood. The source of these receptors is a human donor with ulcerative colitis or Crohn's disease, or a healthy co-twin of an affected twin (not recorded which).

CDR3 amino acids: CASSSSTGGGSRQYF. This chain joins TRBV6-5 and TRBJ2-7; the TRBD1 assignment by TCRdb is unverifiable without DNA. This CDR3 spans 15 amino acids. The V gene's germline CDR1 is MNHEY and CDR2 SVGAGI.

The J gene is TRBJ2-3, the V gene TRBV28; the D gene TCRdb calls, TRBD2, cannot be checked with no DNA. Germline CDR1 is MDHEN and CDR2 is SYDVKM. The CDR3 totals 14 residues. CDR3 amino acids: CASSSSEARDTQYF.

J is TRBJ2-1 and V is TRBV9; TCRdb returns TRBD1, unconfirmable since there is no DNA. The CDR3 spans 16 residues. Germline values: CDR1 SGDLS, CDR2 YYNGEE. CDR3 residues: CASSVAGVGIYNEQFF.

This chain links TRBV6-1 with TRBJ1-5. Germline V gene lookup returns CDR1 MNHNS and CDR2 SASEGT. The CDR3 has 15 residues. CDR3 amino acids: CASTYGENNNQPQHF.

The chain carries TRBV10-3 and TRBJ1-4; there is no DNA to check the TCRdb D call of TRBD1. Germline V CDR1 and CDR2: ENHRY, SYGVKD. The CDR3 spans 15 residues. The CDR3 reads CATQGGGGNNEKLFF.

The chain couples TRBV3-1 to TRBJ2-7; TCRdb gives TRBD1 as the D gene, but with no DNA this cannot be confirmed. In germline, CDR1 is LGHDT, CDR2 YNNKEL (reference sequence). This CDR3 region has 14 residues. CDR3 sequence reads: CASSRGDRAYEQYF.

The chain combines TRBV6-2 or TRBV6-3 with TRBJ2-3; TCRdb lists TRBD2, though no DNA is available to test this call. This CDR3 has 16 residues. The germline V gene encodes CDR1 MNHEY and CDR2 SVGEGT. CDR3 protein: CASSSGLAGVADTQYF.

This rearrangement joins TRBV19 to TRBJ2-1; TCRdb's D call of TRBD2 is untestable without DNA. This CDR3 region has 15 residues. Germline V gene sequence: CDR1 LNHDA, CDR2 SQIVND (reference sequence). CDR3 sequence reads: CASLRAGASYNEQFF.

This chain connects TRBV28 to TRBJ2-1; the TCRdb call, TRBD2, lacks DNA for checking. Per the germline V gene, CDR1 is MDHEN and CDR2 is SYDVKM. This CDR3 comprises 12 residues. CDR3 residues: CASKGSYNEQFF.

This sequence joins TRBV12-3 or TRBV12-4 and TRBJ2-2; the TCRdb call, TRBD1, lacks DNA for checking. CDR3 length: 16 residues. This chain's CDR3 is CASSLATGQNTGELFF.

This rearrangement joins TRBV21-1 to TRBJ2-2; the D gene TCRdb calls, TRBD1, cannot be checked with no DNA. TRBV21-1 is assigned pseudogene status. CDR3 size: 16 residues. Here the CDR3 reads CASSVYRGERTGELFF.

The chain uses TRBV12-5 and TRBJ1-1. The CDR3 is 14 residues long. Germline values: CDR1 LGHNT, CDR2 FRNRAP. CDR3 sequence: CASAQTGPSRETFF.

This rearrangement joins TRBV28 to TRBJ2-1; the TCRdb D gene call, TRBD1, has no DNA to confirm it. The CDR3 extends over 17 amino acids. Germline-derived CDR1 and CDR2 are MDHEN and SYDVKM. CDR3 residues: CASSLPVGQGGSNEQFF.

The chain carries TRBV29-1 and TRBJ2-1; TCRdb calls TRBD2, which cannot be checked without DNA. The CDR3 has 13 amino acids. CDR1 is SQVTM, CDR2 ANQGSEA, per germline. This chain's CDR3 is CSVATGTSYEQFF.

The rearrangement joins TRBV4-1 to TRBJ2-3; with no DNA, the TCRdb D assignment of TRBD1 cannot be verified. The CDR3 consists of 16 residues. Per the germline V gene, CDR1 is MGHRA and CDR2 is YSYEKL. CDR3 amino acids: CASSRGDGGFTDTQYF.

This chain joins TRBV6-5 and TRBJ2-1; no DNA is available, so the TRBD2 call from TCRdb remains unchecked. The CDR3 has 16 amino acids. Germline V lookup: CDR1 MNHEY, CDR2 SVGAGI. CDR3 in amino acids: CASSYSLAGSYNEQFF.

The rearrangement joins TRBV12-3 or TRBV12-4 to TRBJ2-6; checking the TCRdb D call of TRBD2 is not possible without DNA. CDR3 length: 15 residues. CDR3 sequence: CASSLDPPRANVLTF.

The CDR3 loop reads CAWSPSKDTQYF. This chain joins TRBV30 and TRBJ2-3; TCRdb picks TRBD2, but there is no DNA to check that call. Germline assignment: CDR1 GTSNPN and CDR2 SVGIG (reference sequence). This CDR3 region has 12 residues.

The chain combines TRBV4-1 with TRBJ2-4; there is no DNA to check the TCRdb D call of TRBD1. Germline V gene data show CDR1 as MGHRA and CDR2 as YSYEKL. This CDR3 has 17 amino acids. CDR3 in amino acids: CASSPDAGTLAKNIQYF.

V gene TRBV5-6 combines with J gene TRBJ2-3; TCRdb names TRBD2, which stays unverified in the absence of DNA. CDR3 size: 15 residues. Looked up from germline, CDR1 is SGHDT and CDR2 is YYEEEE. CDR3 protein: CASSLRLAGGDTQYF.

The chain recombines TRBV7-2 with TRBJ2-7; TCRdb returns TRBD2, unconfirmable since there is no DNA. The CDR3 has 16 residues. Germline V gene data show CDR1 as SGHTA and CDR2 as FQGNSA. Here the CDR3 reads CASSSGGLAGGYEQYF.

The rearrangement links TRBV7-2 to TRBJ2-7; TCRdb's assignment of TRBD1 cannot be checked, as there is no DNA. Germline V gene sequence: CDR1 SGHTA, CDR2 FQGNSA. CDR3 length: 16 residues. CDR3 sequence: CASSWTLETGNYEQYF. The entire variable domain, with the rest obtained from reference TRBV7-2 and TRBJ2-7, is as follows: GAGVSQSPSNKVTEKGKDVELRCDPISGHTALYWYRQSLGQGLEFLIYFQGNSAPDKSGLPSDRFSAERTGGSVSTLTIQRTQQEDSAVYLCASSWTLETGNYEQYFGPGTRLTVT.

V and J are TRBV29-1 and TRBJ2-3; TCRdb proposes TRBD2, but this gene call is untestable without DNA. The CDR3 extends over 13 amino acids. Germline loops: CDR1 SQVTM, CDR2 ANQGSEA. The CDR3 is CSVDLRGTDTQYF.

The CDR3 region is CASSGGPFQPQHF. The chain has TRBV5-5 and TRBJ1-5. Germline V gene data show CDR1 as SGHKS and CDR2 as YYEKEE (reference sequence). CDR3 length: 13 residues.

The chain has TRBV27 and TRBJ2-7; TCRdb designates TRBD2, a call that cannot be tested without DNA. Germline CDR1 reads MNHEY; CDR2 reads SMNVEV (reference sequence). The CDR3 loop spans 13 amino acids. CDR3 region: CASTPQLGYEQYF.

The V gene is TRBV6-2 or TRBV6-3, the J gene TRBJ1-1; TCRdb outputs TRBD1, but without DNA this stays unchecked. CDR3 length: 13 residues. Germline CDR1 is MNHEY and CDR2 is SVGEGT. CDR3 loop: CASRDRENTEAFF.

V is TRBV7-9 and J is TRBJ2-7. There are 13 residues in the CDR3. Germline V lookup: CDR1 SEHNR, CDR2 FQNEAQ (reference sequence). CDR3 protein: CASSCESSYEQYF.

The chain carries TRBV7-2 and TRBJ2-1; as DNA is missing, the TRBD1 call by TCRdb cannot be tested. CDR3 length equals 17 residues. The germline V gene encodes CDR1 SGHTA and CDR2 FQGNSA. CDR3 sequence: CASSLGPPAGADNEQFF.

This sequence joins TRBV20-1 and TRBJ2-5; as DNA is missing, the TRBD1 call by TCRdb cannot be tested. CDR1 DFQATT and CDR2 SNEGSKA come from the germline V gene (reference sequence). This CDR3 region has 15 residues. CDR3 amino acids: CSAPRSRGFQETQYF.